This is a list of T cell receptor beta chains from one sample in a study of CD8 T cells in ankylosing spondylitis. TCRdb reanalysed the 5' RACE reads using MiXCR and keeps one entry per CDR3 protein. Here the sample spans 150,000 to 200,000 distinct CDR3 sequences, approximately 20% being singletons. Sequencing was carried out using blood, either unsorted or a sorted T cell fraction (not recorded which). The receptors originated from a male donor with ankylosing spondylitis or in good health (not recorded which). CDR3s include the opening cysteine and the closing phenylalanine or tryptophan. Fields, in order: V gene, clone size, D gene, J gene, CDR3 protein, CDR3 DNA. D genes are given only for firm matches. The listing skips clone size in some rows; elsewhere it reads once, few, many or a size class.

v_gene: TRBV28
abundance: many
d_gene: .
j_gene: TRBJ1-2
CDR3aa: CASSSQGSGNYGYTF
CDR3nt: TGTGCCAGCAGCTCACAGGGTTCCGGAAACTATGGCTACACCTTC

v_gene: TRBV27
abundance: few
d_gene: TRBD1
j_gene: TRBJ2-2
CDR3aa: CASSLDRASNTGELFF
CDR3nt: TGTGCCAGCAGTTTAGACAGGGCTTCGAACACCGGGGAGCTGTTTTTT

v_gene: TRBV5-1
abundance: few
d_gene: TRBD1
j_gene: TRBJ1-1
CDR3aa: CASSSLGGVNTEAFF
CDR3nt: TGCGCCAGCTCCAGCTTAGGGGGCGTTAACACTGAAGCTTTCTTT

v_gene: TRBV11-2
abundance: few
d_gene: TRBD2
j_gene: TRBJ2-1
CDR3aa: CASSLYSGRLSFNEQFF
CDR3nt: TGTGCCAGCAGCTTATACAGCGGGAGACTTTCGTTCAATGAGCAGTTCTTC

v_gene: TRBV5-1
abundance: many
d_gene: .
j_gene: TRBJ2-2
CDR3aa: CASSLERSGELFF
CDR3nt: TGCGCCAGCAGCTTGGAACGGAGCGGGGAGCTGTTTTTT

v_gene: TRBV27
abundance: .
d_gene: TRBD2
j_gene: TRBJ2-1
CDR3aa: CASSPKTGGRYNEQFF
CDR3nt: TGTGCCAGCAGTCCGAAAACTGGCGGGAGGTACAATGAGCAGTTCTTT

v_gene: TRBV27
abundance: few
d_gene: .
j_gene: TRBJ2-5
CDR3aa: CASSSPPPETQYF
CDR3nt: TGTGCCAGCAGTTCGCCCCCCCCGGAGACCCAGTACTTC

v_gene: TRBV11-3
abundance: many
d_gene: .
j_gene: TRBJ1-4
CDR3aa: CASRPTGSNEKLFF
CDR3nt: TGTGCCAGCAGACCGACAGGATCAAATGAAAAACTGTTTTTT

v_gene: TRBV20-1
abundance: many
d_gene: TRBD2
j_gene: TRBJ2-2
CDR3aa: CSARDGLAGGSTGELFF
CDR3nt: TGCAGTGCTAGAGATGGACTAGCGGGAGGGTCCACCGGGGAGCTGTTTTTT

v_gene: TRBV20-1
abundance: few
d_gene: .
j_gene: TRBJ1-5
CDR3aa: CSASRREPLQHF
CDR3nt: TGCAGTGCTAGTCGGCGAGAGCCGCTTCAGCATTTT

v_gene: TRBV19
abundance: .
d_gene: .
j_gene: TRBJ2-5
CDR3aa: CASSVGLSRTQYF
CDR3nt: TGTGCCAGTAGTGTGGGACTGTCTAGGACCCAGTACTTC

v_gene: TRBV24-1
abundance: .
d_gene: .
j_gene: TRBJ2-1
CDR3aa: CATSDSYDSNNEQFF
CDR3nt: TGTGCCACCAGTGATTCTTACGACAGTAACAATGAGCAGTTCTTC

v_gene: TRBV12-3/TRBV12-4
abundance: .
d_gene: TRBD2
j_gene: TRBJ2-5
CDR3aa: CASSEGTSEQETQCF
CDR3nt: TGTGCCAGCAGTGAAGGGACTAGCGAACAAGAGACCCAGTGCTTC

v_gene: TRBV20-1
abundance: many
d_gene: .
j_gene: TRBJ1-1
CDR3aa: CSARPRAEAFF
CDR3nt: TGCAGTGCTAGACCCAGGGCTGAAGCTTTCTTT

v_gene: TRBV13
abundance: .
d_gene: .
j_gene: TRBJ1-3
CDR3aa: CASSQEGTGNTIYF
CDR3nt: TGTGCCAGCAGCCAAGAAGGGACTGGAAACACCATATATTTT

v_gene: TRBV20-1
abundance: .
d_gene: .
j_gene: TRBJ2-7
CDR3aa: CSANGPQRAYEQYF
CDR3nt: TGCAGTGCTAACGGGCCCCAGAGGGCCTACGAGCAGTACTTC

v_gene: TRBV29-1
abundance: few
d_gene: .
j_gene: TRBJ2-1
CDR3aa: CSVGGGARYNEQFF
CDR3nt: TGCAGCGTTGGAGGGGGGGCGCGGTACAATGAGCAGTTCTTC

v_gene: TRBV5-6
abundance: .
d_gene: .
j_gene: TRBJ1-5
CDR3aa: CASSSHRNQPQHF
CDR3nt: TGTGCCAGCAGCTCCCACAGGAATCAGCCCCAGCATTTT

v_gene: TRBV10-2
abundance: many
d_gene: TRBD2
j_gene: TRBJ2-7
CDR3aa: CASSMQGTSGSYEQYF
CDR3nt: TGCGCCAGCAGTATGCAGGGGACTAGCGGGAGTTACGAGCAGTACTTC

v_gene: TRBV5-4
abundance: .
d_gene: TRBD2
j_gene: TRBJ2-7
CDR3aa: CASSLALSLAGDFYEQYF
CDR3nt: TGTGCCAGCAGCTTGGCCCTCTCCTTAGCGGGAGACTTCTACGAGCAGTACTTC

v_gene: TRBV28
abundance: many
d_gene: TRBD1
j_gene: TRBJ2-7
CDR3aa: CASSFPAGTGNFHEQYF
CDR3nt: TGTGCCAGCAGTTTCCCGGCCGGGACAGGGAATTTCCACGAGCAGTACTTC

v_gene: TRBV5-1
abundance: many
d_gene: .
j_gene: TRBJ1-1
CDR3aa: CASSLTGTNTEAFF
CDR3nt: TGCGCCAGCAGCTTAACAGGGACAAACACTGAAGCTTTCTTT

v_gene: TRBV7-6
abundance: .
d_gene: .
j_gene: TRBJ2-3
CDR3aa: CASSLQETRSDTQYF
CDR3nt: TGTGCCAGCAGCTTACAGGAGACTAGATCAGATACGCAGTATTTT